A selection of T cell receptor beta chains follows, all from one sample in a study of prognosis after radiotherapy for stage I lung cancer. TCRdb called the multiplex PCR reads again in MiXCR, with one record for every CDR3 protein. The repertoire holds 23,000 or so distinct CDR3 sequences, roughly 34% seen once, with 62% in the top ten. Specimen: PBMCs, collected before or after stereotactic body radiation therapy (not recorded which). The receptors were sampled from a donor over 45 with non-small cell lung cancer. Each CDR3 is given with its conserved first and last residue. A D gene is named only where the DNA matches it firmly. Size values are once, few and many counts, or a class for expanded clones, and some rows have none.

>-|many|TRBV2|TRBJ1-2
CASSTWGMGYTF
TGTGCCAGCAGTACCTGGGGTATGGGCTACACCTTC
>-|-|TRBV7-2|TRBJ2-2
CASSLGEKGSTGELFF
TGTGCCAGCAGCTTAGGGGAAAAGGGGTCCACCGGGGAGCTGTTTTTT
>TRBD2|many|TRBV29-1|TRBJ2-1
CSVEEVAGVENEQFF
TGCAGCGTTGAAGAGGTAGCGGGAGTAGAAAATGAGCAGTTCTTC
>TRBD2|-|TRBV25-1|TRBJ2-2
CASSTGTSGSTGELFF
TGCGCCAGCAGTACTGGGACTAGCGGGAGTACCGGGGAGCTGTTTTTT
>TRBD1|many|TRBV6-1|TRBJ1-4
CASLDRRGATNEKLFF
TGTGCCAGCTTGGACAGGCGCGGTGCAACTAATGAAAAACTGTTTTTT
>-|many|TRBV5-1|TRBJ1-1
CASSSRTGMNTEAFF
TGCGCCAGCAGCTCGAGAACCGGTATGAACACTGAAGCTTTCTTT
>-|-|TRBV12-3/TRBV12-4|TRBJ2-7
CASTITYEQYF
TGTGCCAGCACCATTACGTACGAGCAGTACTTC
>TRBD2|-|TRBV6-2/TRBV6-3|TRBJ2-1
CASKGTSGYSYNGQFF
TGTGCCAGCAAGGGGACTAGCGGATATTCCTACAATGGGCAGTTCTTC
>TRBD2|-|TRBV7-8|TRBJ2-2
CASSSGTMSTGELFF
TGTGCCAGCAGCTCAGGGACTATGAGCACCGGGGAGCTGTTTTTT
>TRBD2|many|TRBV11-2|TRBJ2-1
CASSAVRTSGSEQFF
TGTGCCAGCAGCGCTGTCAGGACTAGCGGTAGTGAGCAGTTCTTC
>TRBD2|-|TRBV20-1|TRBJ2-1
CSAIAGKAYNEQFF
TGCAGTGCGATAGCGGGGAAGGCCTACAATGAGCAGTTCTTC
>-|many|TRBV20-1|TRBJ1-3
CSARDIGLGDTIYF
TGCAGTGCTAGAGATATTGGATTGGGAGACACCATATATTTT
>-|many|TRBV2|TRBJ2-5
CASSQLGGETQYF
TGTGCCAGCAGCCAACTAGGAGGGGAGACCCAGTACTTC
>TRBD2|many|TRBV27|TRBJ2-2
CASSLSGGSAAGELFF
TGTGCCAGCAGTTTATCGGGCGGGAGCGCGGCCGGGGAGCTGTTTTTT
>-|-|TRBV30|TRBJ2-1
CAWRRGSLDEQFF
TGTGCCTGGAGGCGAGGATCTTTGGATGAGCAGTTCTTC
>TRBD2|-|TRBV6-2/TRBV6-3|TRBJ2-3
CASSYGTRGRRGADTQYF
TGTGCCAGCAGTTACGGGACTAGAGGGAGACGAGGGGCAGATACGCAGTATTTT
>TRBD2|-|TRBV5-6|TRBJ2-5
CASSLAGLAGRETQYF
TGTGCCAGCAGCTTGGCCGGACTAGCGGGACGGGAGACCCAGTACTTC
>TRBD2|-|TRBV12-3/TRBV12-4|TRBJ2-3
CASSLEWRGTDTQYF
TGTGCCAGCAGTTTAGAGTGGCGGGGGACAGATACGCAGTATTTT
>-|many|TRBV5-1|TRBJ2-2
CASSLVGGAGELFF
TGCGCCAGCAGCTTGGTTGGTGGAGCCGGGGAGCTGTTTTTT
>TRBD2|-|TRBV6-5|TRBJ2-7
CASSLSPVGLLTTYEQYF
TGTGCCAGCAGTTTATCCCCTGTGGGACTATTAACGACCTACGAGCAGTACTTC
>TRBD2|many|TRBV10-3|TRBJ2-1
CAIRGLAGGEQFF
TGTGCCATCAGAGGACTAGCGGGAGGGGAGCAGTTCTTC
>-|many|TRBV20-1|TRBJ2-7
CSARRAAGGSYEQYF
TGCAGTGCCCGGAGGGCGGCAGGGGGTTCCTACGAGCAGTACTTC